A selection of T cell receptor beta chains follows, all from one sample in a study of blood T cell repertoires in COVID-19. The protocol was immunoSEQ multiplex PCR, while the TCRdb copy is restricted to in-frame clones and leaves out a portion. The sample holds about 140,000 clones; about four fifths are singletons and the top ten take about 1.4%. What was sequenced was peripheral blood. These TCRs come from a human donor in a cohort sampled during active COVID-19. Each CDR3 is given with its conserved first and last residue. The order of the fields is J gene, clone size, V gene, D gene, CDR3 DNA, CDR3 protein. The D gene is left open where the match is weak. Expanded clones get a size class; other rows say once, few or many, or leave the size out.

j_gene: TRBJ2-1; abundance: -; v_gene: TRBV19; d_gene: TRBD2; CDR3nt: TGTGCCAGGAGGACTAGCGGGAGGCGATGGTCGAGATACAATGAGCAGTTCTTC; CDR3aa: CARRTSGRRWSRYNEQFF
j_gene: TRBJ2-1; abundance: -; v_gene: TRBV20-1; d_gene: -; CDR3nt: TGCAGTGCTAGCAATTACAATGAGCAGTTCTTC; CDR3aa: CSASNYNEQFF
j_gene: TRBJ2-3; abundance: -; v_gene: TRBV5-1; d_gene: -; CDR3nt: TGCGCCAGCAGCTTGGACAGTACTAGCACAGATACGCAGTATTTT; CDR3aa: CASSLDSTSTDTQYF
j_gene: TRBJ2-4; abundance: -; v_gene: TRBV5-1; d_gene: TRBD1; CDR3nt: TGCGCCAGCAGCCGCTCGGGACAGGGTAACATTCAGTACTTC; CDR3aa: CASSRSGQGNIQYF
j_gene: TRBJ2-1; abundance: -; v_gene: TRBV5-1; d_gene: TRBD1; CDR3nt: TGCGCCAGCAGCTTGGAGGGACAGGGGGTTCGAGAGCAGTTCTTC; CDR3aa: CASSLEGQGVREQFF
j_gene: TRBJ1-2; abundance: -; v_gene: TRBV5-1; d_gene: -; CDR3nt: TGCGCCAGCAGCTTCCTTCCGGGGTATGGCTACACCTTC; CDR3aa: CASSFLPGYGYTF
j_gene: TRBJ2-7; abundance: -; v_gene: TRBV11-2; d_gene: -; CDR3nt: TGTGCCAGCAGCTTAGTTCCACCCGGCTACGAGCAGTACTTC; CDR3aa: CASSLVPPGYEQYF
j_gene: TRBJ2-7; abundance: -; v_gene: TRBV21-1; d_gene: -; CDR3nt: TGTGCCAGCAGGGGGGACAGGGGCGCCTACCCCTCCTACGAGCAGTACTTC; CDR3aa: CASRGDRGAYPSYEQYF
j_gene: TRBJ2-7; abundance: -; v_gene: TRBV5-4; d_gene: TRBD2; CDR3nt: TGTGCCAGCAGCTCTAGACTAGCGGGAGTAGGCGAGCAGTACTTC; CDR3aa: CASSSRLAGVGEQYF
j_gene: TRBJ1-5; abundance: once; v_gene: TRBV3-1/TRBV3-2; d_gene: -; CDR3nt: TGTGCCAGCAGCCAATCCGCGGTGGGCAATCAGCCCCAGCATTTT; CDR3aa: CASSQSAVGNQPQHF
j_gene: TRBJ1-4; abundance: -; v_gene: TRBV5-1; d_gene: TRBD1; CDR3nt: TGCGCCAGCAGCTTGGACGGGACAGGGGATGAAAAACTGTTTTTT; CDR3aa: CASSLDGTGDEKLFF
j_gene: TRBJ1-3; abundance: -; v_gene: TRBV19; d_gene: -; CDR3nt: TGTGCCAGTACCCGTGGGAGGGATGGAAACACCATATATTTT; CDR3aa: CASTRGRDGNTIYF
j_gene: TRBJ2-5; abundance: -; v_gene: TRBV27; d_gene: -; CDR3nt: TGTGCCAGCAGAGGACAAGGACCGACACAAGAGACCCAGTACTTC; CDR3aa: CASRGQGPTQETQYF
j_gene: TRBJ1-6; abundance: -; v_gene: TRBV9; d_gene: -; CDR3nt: TGTGCCAGCAGCGTTGGGACAATTAATAATTCACCCCTCCACTTT; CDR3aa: CASSVGTINNSPLHF
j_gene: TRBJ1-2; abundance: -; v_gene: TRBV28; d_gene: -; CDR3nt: TGTGCCAGCAGTTTGCGGGGCGCTAACTATGGCTACACCTTC; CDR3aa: CASSLRGANYGYTF
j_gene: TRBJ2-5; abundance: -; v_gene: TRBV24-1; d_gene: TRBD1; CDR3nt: TGTGCCACCAGTGAGGCTAGAGGGGGCAAAGAGACCCAGTACTTC; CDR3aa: CATSEARGGKETQYF
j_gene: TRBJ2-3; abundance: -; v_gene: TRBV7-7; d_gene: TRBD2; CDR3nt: TGTGCTAGCAGCTTAGACGCCCGGGGGGGGACAGATACGCAGTATTTT; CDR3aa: CASSLDARGGTDTQYF
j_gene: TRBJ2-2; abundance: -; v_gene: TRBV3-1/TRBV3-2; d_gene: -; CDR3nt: TGTGCCAGCAGCCTGGGACACTCCACCGGGGAGCTGTTTTTT; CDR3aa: CASSLGHSTGELFF
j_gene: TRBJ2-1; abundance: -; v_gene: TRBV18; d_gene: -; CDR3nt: TGTGCCAGCTCACAAGAAAGGGCGACTAGTGGTTCGGTCGGTGAGCAGTTCTTC; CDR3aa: CASSQERATSGSVGEQFF
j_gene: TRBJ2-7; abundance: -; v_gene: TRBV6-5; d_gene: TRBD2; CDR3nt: TGTGCCAGCATGGCGCTAGCGGGAGGGCCGTACGAGCAGTACTTC; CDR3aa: CASMALAGGPYEQYF
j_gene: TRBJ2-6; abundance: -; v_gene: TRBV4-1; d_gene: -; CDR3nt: TGCGCCAGCAGCCAAAACGCAAGGAGCTCTGGGGCCAACGTCCTGACTTTC; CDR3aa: CASSQNARSSGANVLTF
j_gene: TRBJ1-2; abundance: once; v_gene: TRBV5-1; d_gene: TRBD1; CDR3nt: TGCGCCAGCAGCCCCGGGACAGAACAAGATGGCTACACCTTC; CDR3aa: CASSPGTEQDGYTF
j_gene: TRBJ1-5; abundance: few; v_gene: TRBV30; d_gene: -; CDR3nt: TGTGCCTGGAGTGTACAGGGTCAGCCCCAGCATTTT; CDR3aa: CAWSVQGQPQHF
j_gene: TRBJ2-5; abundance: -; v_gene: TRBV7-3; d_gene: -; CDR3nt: TGTGCCAGCAGCTTAATGGGAGTCCAAGAGACCCAGTACTTC; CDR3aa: CASSLMGVQETQYF
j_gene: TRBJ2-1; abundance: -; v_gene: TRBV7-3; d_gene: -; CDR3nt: TGTGCCAGCAGCTTAACCTCGGTGAACAATGAGCAGTTCTTC; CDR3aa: CASSLTSVNNEQFF
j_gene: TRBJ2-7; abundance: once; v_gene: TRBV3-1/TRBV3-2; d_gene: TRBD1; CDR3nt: TGTGCCAGCAGCCTCTACACAGGGGGCGCGTACGAGCAGTACTTC; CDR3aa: CASSLYTGGAYEQYF
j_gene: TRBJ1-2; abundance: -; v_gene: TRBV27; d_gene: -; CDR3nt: TGTGCCAGCAGTCCCCGGACAGTCCCGCGGAAGGATGGCTACACCTTC; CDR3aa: CASSPRTVPRKDGYTF
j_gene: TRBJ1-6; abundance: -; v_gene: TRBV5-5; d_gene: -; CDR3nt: TGTGCCAGCAGCTTGGTGCCAGCACCCCTCCACTTT; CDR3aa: CASSLVPAPLHF
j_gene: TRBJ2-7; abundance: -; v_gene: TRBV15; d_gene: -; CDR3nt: TGTGCCACCAGCAGGTCTGTTAACAGGGCTCTGTCCTACGAGCAGTACTTC; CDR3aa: CATSRSVNRALSYEQYF
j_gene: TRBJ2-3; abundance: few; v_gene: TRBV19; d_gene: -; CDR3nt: TGTGCCAGTAGTATATCGACAGATACGCAGTATTTT; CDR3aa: CASSISTDTQYF
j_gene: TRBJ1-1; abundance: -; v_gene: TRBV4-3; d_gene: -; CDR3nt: TGCGCCAGCCGGGCGAGGACTTTCGGCACTGAAGCTTTCTTT; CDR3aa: CASRARTFGTEAFF
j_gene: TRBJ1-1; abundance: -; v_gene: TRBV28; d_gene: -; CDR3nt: TGTGCCAGTAGGGGATCGGGGAACACTGAAGCTTTCTTT; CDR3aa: CASRGSGNTEAFF
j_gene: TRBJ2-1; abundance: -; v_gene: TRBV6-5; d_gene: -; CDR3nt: TGTGCCAGCATTTTAGCGGATTTCTACAATGAGCAGTTCTTC; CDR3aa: CASILADFYNEQFF
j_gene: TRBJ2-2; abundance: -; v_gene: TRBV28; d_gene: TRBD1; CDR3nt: TGTGCCAGCAACTTACAGGGGGAGCACACCGGGGAGCTGTTTTTT; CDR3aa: CASNLQGEHTGELFF
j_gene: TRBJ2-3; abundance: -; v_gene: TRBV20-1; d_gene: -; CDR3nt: TGCAGTGCACAAGCGGATACGCAGTATTTT; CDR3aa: CSAQADTQYF
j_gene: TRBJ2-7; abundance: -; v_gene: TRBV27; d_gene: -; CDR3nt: TGTGCCAGCAGTTCGAAGGCAACGGGCGGGAACTTCTACGAGCAGTACTTC; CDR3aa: CASSSKATGGNFYEQYF
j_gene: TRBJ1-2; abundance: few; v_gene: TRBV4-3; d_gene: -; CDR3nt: TGCGCCAGCAGCCAAGCAGGTGTTGGAGGCTACACCTTC; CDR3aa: CASSQAGVGGYTF
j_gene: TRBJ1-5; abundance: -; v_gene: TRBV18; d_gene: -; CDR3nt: TGTGCCAGCTCACCAGGGGGGGCGCGAGATCAGCCCCAGCATTTT; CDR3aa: CASSPGGARDQPQHF
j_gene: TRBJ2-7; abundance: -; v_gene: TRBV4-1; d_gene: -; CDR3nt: TGCGCCAGCAGCCCGAAGGAGCAGGGAGGCTCCTACGAGCAGTACTTC; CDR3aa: CASSPKEQGGSYEQYF
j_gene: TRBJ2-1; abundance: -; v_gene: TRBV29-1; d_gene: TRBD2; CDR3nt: TGCAGCGTTGAACCTCGGGAGGCAGGCACCTACAATGAGCAGTTCTTC; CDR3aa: CSVEPREAGTYNEQFF